Given below is one T cell receptor beta chain in context. Its target is not known. The V end lost 3 bases, the J end lost 0 bases, and 18 bases lay between the germline ends. The CDR3 runs 19 residues. The germline V gene has CDR1 SGHNT and CDR2 YENEEA. The sample originates from a study of shared clonotypes between healthy human individuals. Study context: A donor's plate count was three for CD4 naive and three for CD4 memory; CD8 naive had two and CD8 memory one. The study, taken as a whole, reports: Rarefaction analysis demonstrated incomplete sorted-subset sequencing notwithstanding large depth. Some naive CD4 clonotypes, about 5%, turned up in common across a few donors. Non-shared clonotypes displayed generation probabilities falling below those of clonotypes present in all four donors.

TCRdb keeps only in-frame clones here, not all; method: immunoSEQ multiplex PCR. The sample shows 400,000 or so clones, 90% to 98% of them seen only once. Sequencing input: memory CD8+ T cells sorted from blood. The subset denotes: CD45RO+ cells pooled with CCR7-negative TemRA cells. The V and J genes are TRBV11-3 and TRBJ2-6; D is perhaps TRBD1 (5 bases). The clonotype originates from a man aged 25 to 45 in good health. The DNA of the CDR3 is TGTGCCAGCAGCTTTAAATGGGCCAGGGATTTCTCTGGGGCCAACGTCCTGACTTTC. Its protein is CASSFKWARDFSGANVLTF.